A single T cell receptor (beta chain) is shown here with its context. Its specificity is unknown. CDR3 length: 14 residues. After removal of 5 bases from V and 9 bases from J, the junction contained 7 bases not matched to a gene. Germline V CDR1 and CDR2: MNHEY, SVGAGI. Libraries were prepared by immunoSEQ multiplex PCR; TCRdb keeps only in-frame clonotypes and omits some of them. Of 900,000 to 1,200,000 clones listed, around 78% are singletons. This sample stems from a study of shared clonotypes between healthy human individuals. Study findings and constraints: Clonotype sharing levels among donors were expected to vary with sequencing depth. As a rule, naive subsets had a larger estimated richness than memory subsets. Relative to clonotypes present in all four donors, those not shared had lower generation probabilities.

Sequenced: memory CD4+ T cells from PBMCs. Subset here: CD45RA-negative fraction. The receptor's source is a man between 18 and 35 years old in good health. Some clones in this sample may be carry-over from other donors' samples. The chain employs TRBV6-5 and TRBJ1-4; 9 nucleotides line up with TRBD1. CDR3 region: CASSPDRGTQKLFF. Written as DNA, the CDR3 is TGTGCCAGCAGTCCGGACAGGGGAACTCAAAAACTGTTTTTT.